A selection of T cell receptor beta chains follows, all from one sample in a study of vaccination and CD4 T cells after COVID-19. Each CDR3 protein is one row after TCRdb ran MiXCR on the PCR reads. This repertoire shows tens of thousands of distinct CDR3 sequences, less than 35% found once; its top ten account for 11%. No antigen is known for these receptors. The material was CD4+ T cells from blood, cultured in vitro, obtained about 7 months after SARS-CoV-2 vaccination. The source of these receptors is a human donor who had recovered from COVID-19. Each CDR3 is given with its conserved first and last residue. D genes are given only for firm matches. Where a row states a size, it is once, few, many or the class of an expanded clone; other rows omit it.

v_call: TRBV6-1; clone_size: .; d_call: TRBD2; j_call: TRBJ2-7; cdr3_length: 15; cdr3_nt: TGTGCCAGCAGTGGACTAGCGGGGGCCTCCTACGAGCAGTACTTC; cdr3_aa: CASSGLAGASYEQYF
v_call: TRBV11-2; clone_size: medium-sized; d_call: TRBD1; j_call: TRBJ1-6; cdr3_length: 16; cdr3_nt: TGTGCCAGCAGACCTCAGGGGGCAGGGGGCAATTCACCCCTCCACTTT; cdr3_aa: CASRPQGAGGNSPLHF
v_call: TRBV19; clone_size: .; d_call: .; j_call: TRBJ1-1; cdr3_length: 16; cdr3_nt: TGTGCCAGTAGTAGGGGGGGCCGTAACCTGAACACTGAAGCTTTCTTT; cdr3_aa: CASSRGGRNLNTEAFF
v_call: TRBV7-3; clone_size: .; d_call: TRBD1; j_call: TRBJ1-5; cdr3_length: 17; cdr3_nt: TGTGCCAGCAGCTTAGCACAGGGGGCAAGGGGCAATCAGCCCCAGCATTTT; cdr3_aa: CASSLAQGARGNQPQHF
v_call: TRBV25-1; clone_size: .; d_call: .; j_call: TRBJ1-1; cdr3_length: 13; cdr3_nt: TGTGCCAGCAGTCTACAGACGAACACTGAAGCTTTCTTT; cdr3_aa: CASSLQTNTEAFF
v_call: TRBV28; clone_size: few; d_call: .; j_call: TRBJ1-2; cdr3_length: 12; cdr3_nt: TGTGCCAGCAGTTACGACAGCTATGGCTACACCTTC; cdr3_aa: CASSYDSYGYTF
v_call: TRBV12-3/TRBV12-4; clone_size: .; d_call: .; j_call: TRBJ2-5; cdr3_length: 15; cdr3_nt: TGTGCCAGCAGTCCTAGTATCCTCGGGGGCGAGACCCAGTACTTC; cdr3_aa: CASSPSILGGETQYF
v_call: TRBV11-1; clone_size: .; d_call: .; j_call: TRBJ2-5; cdr3_length: 13; cdr3_nt: TGTGCCAGCAGCTTTTCTCCCAGGGAGACCCAGTACTTC; cdr3_aa: CASSFSPRETQYF
v_call: TRBV20-1; clone_size: .; d_call: .; j_call: TRBJ1-5; cdr3_length: 13; cdr3_nt: TGCAGTGCTAGAGATCGGGGTGGTCAGCCCCAGCATTTT; cdr3_aa: CSARDRGGQPQHF
v_call: TRBV20-1; clone_size: .; d_call: TRBD1; j_call: TRBJ1-2; cdr3_length: 14; cdr3_nt: TGCAGTGCTAGACAGGGGGGGGGCAGGGGAGGCTACACCTTC; cdr3_aa: CSARQGGGRGGYTF
v_call: TRBV6-1; clone_size: .; d_call: .; j_call: TRBJ2-6; cdr3_length: 15; cdr3_nt: TGTGCCAGCATTCCGCCCGTTTCTGGGGCCAACGTCCTGACTTTC; cdr3_aa: CASIPPVSGANVLTF
v_call: TRBV20-1; clone_size: few; d_call: TRBD2; j_call: TRBJ2-7; cdr3_length: 18; cdr3_nt: TGCAGTGCTAGAGTACCACTAGCGGGGGGGTCTCTGGGGTACGAGCAGTACTTC; cdr3_aa: CSARVPLAGGSLGYEQYF
v_call: TRBV7-8; clone_size: .; d_call: .; j_call: TRBJ2-7; cdr3_length: 11; cdr3_nt: TGTGCCAGCAGCTCGTTTGGCGAGCAGTACTTC; cdr3_aa: CASSSFGEQYF
v_call: TRBV2; clone_size: .; d_call: .; j_call: TRBJ1-1; cdr3_length: 12; cdr3_nt: TGTGCCAGCGGTAGGATCACCACTGAAGCTTTCTTT; cdr3_aa: CASGRITTEAFF
v_call: TRBV7-2; clone_size: few; d_call: .; j_call: TRBJ2-1; cdr3_length: 13; cdr3_nt: TGTGCCAGCAGCTCGAGCTCCTACAATGAGCAGTTCTTC; cdr3_aa: CASSSSSYNEQFF
v_call: TRBV20-1; clone_size: medium-sized; d_call: TRBD2; j_call: TRBJ2-3; cdr3_length: 14; cdr3_nt: TGCAGTGCTAGAGGACTAGCTAGCACAGATACGCAGTATTTT; cdr3_aa: CSARGLASTDTQYF
v_call: TRBV7-8; clone_size: .; d_call: TRBD1; j_call: TRBJ2-1; cdr3_length: 13; cdr3_nt: TGTGCCAGCAGCTTGACAGGGAATCATGAGCAGTTCTTC; cdr3_aa: CASSLTGNHEQFF
v_call: TRBV5-4; clone_size: .; d_call: .; j_call: TRBJ2-3; cdr3_length: 15; cdr3_nt: TGTGCCAGCAGCTTGGAGAGGACATCCACAGATACGCAGTATTTT; cdr3_aa: CASSLERTSTDTQYF
v_call: TRBV7-9; clone_size: few; d_call: TRBD1; j_call: TRBJ1-1; cdr3_length: 15; cdr3_nt: TGTGCCAGCAGCGTTGGGGACAGAGTGAACACTGAAGCTTTCTTT; cdr3_aa: CASSVGDRVNTEAFF
v_call: TRBV19; clone_size: .; d_call: TRBD2; j_call: TRBJ2-3; cdr3_length: 16; cdr3_nt: TGTGCCAGTAGTATCACCGGGACTAGCGGTGGAAATACGCAGTATTTT; cdr3_aa: CASSITGTSGGNTQYF
v_call: TRBV7-3; clone_size: .; d_call: TRBD2; j_call: TRBJ2-2; cdr3_length: 16; cdr3_nt: TGTGCCAGCAGCACGGCTAGCGGGAGTGGTACCGGGGAGCTGTTTTTT; cdr3_aa: CASSTASGSGTGELFF
v_call: TRBV20-1; clone_size: few; d_call: .; j_call: TRBJ2-3; cdr3_length: 15; cdr3_nt: TGCAGTGCTGCCGTGGGGGGGGCAAACACAGATACGCAGTATTTT; cdr3_aa: CSAAVGGANTDTQYF
v_call: TRBV29-1; clone_size: .; d_call: .; j_call: TRBJ1-6; cdr3_length: 16; cdr3_nt: TGCAGCGTAGACCGGCCACAGCGGATGTCGGATTCACCCCTCCACTTT; cdr3_aa: CSVDRPQRMSDSPLHF
v_call: TRBV6-1; clone_size: .; d_call: TRBD1; j_call: TRBJ2-1; cdr3_length: 14; cdr3_nt: TGTGCCACACACAGGGGACGGTCCTACAATGAGCAGTTCTTC; cdr3_aa: CATHRGRSYNEQFF
v_call: TRBV20-1; clone_size: .; d_call: TRBD1; j_call: TRBJ1-5; cdr3_length: 13; cdr3_nt: TGCAGTGCAACGAGGGACAGTAATCAGCCCCAGCATTTT; cdr3_aa: CSATRDSNQPQHF